What follows is one TCR beta chain and its context. No antigen is known for it. This sample is part of a study of lymphopenia after photon versus proton radiotherapy. Study findings and constraints: Authors raise, but do not show, better survival with proton therapy. After the lymphocyte nadir, photon-treated repertoires showed oligoclonal expansion, especially of CD8+ Temra cells.

Deletions cut 4 bases from V and 4 bases from J, with 13 bases between. The germline V gene encodes CDR1 LNHDA and CDR2 SQIVND (reference sequence). The CDR3 has 14 amino acids. Assay: immunoSEQ multiplex PCR; the TCRdb copy retains only in-frame clones and omits some. The table lists roughly 30,000 clones, over 85% of them singletons. This receptor was obtained from a woman between 50 and 59 years old with cholangiocarcinoma. This specimen was peripheral blood, taken from a patient treated with photon-based radiotherapy. The chain carries TRBV19 and TRBJ1-1; D is possibly TRBD1 (6 bases). The CDR3 is CASSRRQALTEAFF. DNA for the CDR3: TGTGCCAGTAGTAGAAGACAGGCCCTCACTGAAGCTTTCTTT.